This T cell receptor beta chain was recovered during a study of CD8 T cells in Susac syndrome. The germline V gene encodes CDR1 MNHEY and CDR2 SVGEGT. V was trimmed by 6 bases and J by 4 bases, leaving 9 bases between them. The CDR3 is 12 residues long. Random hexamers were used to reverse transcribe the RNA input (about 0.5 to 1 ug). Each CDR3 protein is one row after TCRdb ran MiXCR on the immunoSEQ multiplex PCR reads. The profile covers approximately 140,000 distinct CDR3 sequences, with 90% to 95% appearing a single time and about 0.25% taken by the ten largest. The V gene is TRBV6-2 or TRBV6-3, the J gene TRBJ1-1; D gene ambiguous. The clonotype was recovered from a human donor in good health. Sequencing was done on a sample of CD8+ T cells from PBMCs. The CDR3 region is CASRPGITEAFF. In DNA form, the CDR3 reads TGTGCCAGCAGGCCTGGGATCACTGAAGCTTTCTTT.